The 4 T cell receptor beta chains below come from one sample, sequenced in a study of blood T cells in healthy people across ages. A J-beta primer mix and a sample-barcoded 5' primer were used in a second PCR of roughly 6 to 12 cycles. TCRdb reprocessed the 5' RACE reads via MiXCR and lists one record per CDR3 protein. The sample holds about 640,000 distinct CDR3 sequences; roughly 53% are singletons and the top ten take over 30%. The sample was blood. These TCRs come from a man in his sixties in good health.

V gene TRBV3-1 combines with J gene TRBJ2-5; D call uncertain. Germline values: CDR1 LGHDT, CDR2 YNNKEL (reference sequence). The CDR3 totals 13 residues. V was trimmed by 4 bases and J by 5 bases, leaving 11 bases between them. CDR3 amino acids: CASSLLDGETQYF. CDR3 coding DNA: TGTGCCAGCAGCCTGCTCGACGGGGAGACCCAGTACTTC.

V is TRBV28 and J is TRBJ1-4; 12 bases are a match to TRBD1. V was pared by 8 bases and J by 4 bases, with 2 bases of the junction left unmatched. Germline assignment: CDR1 MDHEN and CDR2 SYDVKM. The CDR3 is made up of 14 amino acids. As DNA, the CDR3 is TGTGCCAGCGGGACAGGGGGCGTTAATGAAAAACTGTTTTTT. It translates to CASGTGGVNEKLFF.

This clonotype was recorded a few times. The J gene is TRBJ2-1, the V gene TRBV5-1, with 11 bases matching TRBD2. This CDR3 region has 18 residues. The junction had 10 bases not matched to a gene; V was cut back by 4 bases and J by 1 base. Looked up from germline, CDR1 is SGHRS and CDR2 is YFSETQ. CDR3 in DNA: TGCGCCAGCAGCCCCGCCCGGACTAGCGGGTTATCCTACAATGAGCAGTTCTTC. Translating gives CASSPARTSGLSYNEQFF.

In this sample, this clonotype turned up many times. The chain carries TRBV3-1 and TRBJ2-3; possible D gene TRBD1, 6 bases. The length of the CDR3 is 16 residues. The V and J ends lost 0 bases and 3 bases respectively, with 13 bases between them. CDR1 is LGHDT and CDR2 is YNNKEL in the germline V gene (reference sequence). CDR3 bases: TGTGCCAGCAGCCAAGATGCAGGGGCGCTAACAGATACGCAGTATTTT. Its protein product is CASSQDAGALTDTQYF.